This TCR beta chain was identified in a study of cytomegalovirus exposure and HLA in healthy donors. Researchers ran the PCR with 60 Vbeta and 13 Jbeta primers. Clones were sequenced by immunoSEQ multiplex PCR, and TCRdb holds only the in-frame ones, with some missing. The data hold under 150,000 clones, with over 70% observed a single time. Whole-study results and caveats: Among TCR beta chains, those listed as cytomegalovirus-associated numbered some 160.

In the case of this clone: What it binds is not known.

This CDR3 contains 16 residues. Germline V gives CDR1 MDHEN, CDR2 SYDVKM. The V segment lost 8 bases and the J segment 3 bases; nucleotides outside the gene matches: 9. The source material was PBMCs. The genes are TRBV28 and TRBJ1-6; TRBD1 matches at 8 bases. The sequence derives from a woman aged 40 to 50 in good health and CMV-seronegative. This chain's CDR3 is CASRTPGTGYNSPLHF. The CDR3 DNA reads TGTGCCAGCCGTACTCCCGGGACAGGCTATAATTCACCCCTCCACTTT.